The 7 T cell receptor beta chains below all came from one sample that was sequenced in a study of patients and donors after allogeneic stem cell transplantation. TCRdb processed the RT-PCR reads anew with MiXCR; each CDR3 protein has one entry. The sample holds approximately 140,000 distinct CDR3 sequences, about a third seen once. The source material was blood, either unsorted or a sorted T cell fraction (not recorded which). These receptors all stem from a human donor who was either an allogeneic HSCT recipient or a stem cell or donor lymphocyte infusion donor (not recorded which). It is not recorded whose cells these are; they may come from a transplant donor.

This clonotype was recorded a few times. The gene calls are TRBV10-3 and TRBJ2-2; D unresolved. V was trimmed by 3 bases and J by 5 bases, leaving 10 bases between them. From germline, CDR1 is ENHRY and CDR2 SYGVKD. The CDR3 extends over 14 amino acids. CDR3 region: CAISDSAGTGELFF. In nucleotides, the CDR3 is TGTGCCATCAGTGATTCTGCCGGGACCGGGGAGCTGTTTTTT.

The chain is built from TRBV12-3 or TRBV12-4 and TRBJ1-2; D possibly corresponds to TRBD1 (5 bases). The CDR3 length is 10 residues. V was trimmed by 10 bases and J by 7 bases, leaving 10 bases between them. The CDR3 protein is CATRGFGYTF. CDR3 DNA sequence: TGTGCCACCCGGGGCTTTGGCTACACCTTC.

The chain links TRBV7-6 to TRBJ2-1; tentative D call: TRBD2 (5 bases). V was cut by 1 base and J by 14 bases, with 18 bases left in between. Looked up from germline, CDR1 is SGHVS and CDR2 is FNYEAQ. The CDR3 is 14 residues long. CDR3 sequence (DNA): TGTGCCAGCAGCTTAGGAGTCCCCTCCCTCGGGGAGTTCTTC. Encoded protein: CASSLGVPSLGEFF. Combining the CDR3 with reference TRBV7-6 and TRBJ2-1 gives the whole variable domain GAGVSQSPRYKVTKRGQDVALRCDPISGHVSLYWYRQALGQGPEFLTYFNYEAQQDKSGLPNDRFSAERPEGSISTLTIQRTEQRDSAMYRCASSLGVPSLGEFFGPGTRLTVL.

CDR3 region: CASSPGQGSPEAFF. Here the CDR3 DNA reads TGCGCCAGCAGCCCCGGACAGGGGTCACCTGAAGCTTTCTTT. The chain has TRBV5-1 and TRBJ1-1; 9 bases fit TRBD1. The CDR3 runs to 14 residues. Germline lookup yields CDR1 SGHRS and CDR2 YFSETQ. Unmatched junction bases numbered 7, after V lost 4 bases and J lost 6 bases.

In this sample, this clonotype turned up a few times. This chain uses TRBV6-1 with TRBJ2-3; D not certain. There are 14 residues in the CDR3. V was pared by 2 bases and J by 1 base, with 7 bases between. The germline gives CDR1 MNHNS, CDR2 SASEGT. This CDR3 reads CASSERYGTDTQYF. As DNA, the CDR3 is TGTGCCAGCAGTGAACGGTACGGCACAGATACGCAGTATTTT.

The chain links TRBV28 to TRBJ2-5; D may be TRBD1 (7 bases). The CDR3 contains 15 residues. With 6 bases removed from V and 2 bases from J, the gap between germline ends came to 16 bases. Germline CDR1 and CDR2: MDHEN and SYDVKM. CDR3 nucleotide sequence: TGTGCCAGCAGGAGACAGGGAGGAGGGCAAGAGACCCAGTACTTC. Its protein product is CASRRQGGGQETQYF.

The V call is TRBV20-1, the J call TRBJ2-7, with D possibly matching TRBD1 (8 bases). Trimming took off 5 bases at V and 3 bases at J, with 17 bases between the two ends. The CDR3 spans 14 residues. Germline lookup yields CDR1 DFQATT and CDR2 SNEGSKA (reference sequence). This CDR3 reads CSAETGEGLYEQYV. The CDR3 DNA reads TGCAGTGCTGAGACAGGGGAGGGTCTCTACGAGCAGTACGTC.